This is a list of T cell receptor beta chains from one sample in a study of blood T cells in healthy people across ages. Each CDR3 protein is one row after TCRdb ran MiXCR on the 5' RACE reads. The sample holds 780,000 or so distinct CDR3 sequences, roughly three fifths seen once. The sample consisted of blood. These receptors were collected from a man between 35 and 55 years old in good health. Both conserved end residues are part of each CDR3. The D gene is left open where the match is weak. Clone size is not always given. Where it is, it says once, few, many or a class for expanded clones.

j_call: TRBJ2-1
clone_size: -
d_call: -
v_call: TRBV7-9
cdr3_aa: CASSLDAANEQFF
cdr3_nt: TGTGCCAGCAGCTTAGATGCAGCAAATGAGCAGTTCTTC

j_call: TRBJ2-1
clone_size: -
d_call: TRBD2
v_call: TRBV7-9
cdr3_aa: CASSFLAGGVNEQFF
cdr3_nt: TGTGCCAGCAGTTTCCTAGCGGGAGGCGTAAATGAGCAGTTCTTC

j_call: TRBJ1-4
clone_size: -
d_call: -
v_call: TRBV5-1
cdr3_aa: CASSLGQIIATNEKLFF
cdr3_nt: TGCGCCAGCAGCTTGGGGCAGATAATTGCAACTAATGAAAAACTGTTTTTT

j_call: TRBJ2-6
clone_size: -
d_call: -
v_call: TRBV3-1
cdr3_aa: CASSQVSWCRYRQSSPGANVLTF
cdr3_nt: TGTGCCAGCAGCCAAGTATCTTGGTGTCGGTACCGACAGTCAAGTCCTGGGGCCAACGTCCTGACTTTC

j_call: TRBJ2-7
clone_size: -
d_call: TRBD2
v_call: TRBV20-1
cdr3_aa: CSASLRNGTSGTSYEQYF
cdr3_nt: TGCAGTGCTAGTCTCCGAAATGGGACTAGCGGGACTTCCTACGAGCAGTACTTC

j_call: TRBJ1-6
clone_size: -
d_call: TRBD1
v_call: TRBV29-1
cdr3_aa: CSVSTTGTNSPLHF
cdr3_nt: TGCAGCGTAAGCACGACAGGGACTAATTCACCCCTCCACTTT

j_call: TRBJ1-6
clone_size: -
d_call: -
v_call: TRBV27
cdr3_aa: CASNSRVGTNSPLHF
cdr3_nt: TGTGCCAGCAACTCGAGGGTGGGGACCAATTCACCCCTCCACTTT

j_call: TRBJ1-2
clone_size: -
d_call: -
v_call: TRBV28
cdr3_aa: CASTEGFNDYGYTF
cdr3_nt: TGTGCCAGCACCGAGGGCTTCAATGACTATGGCTACACCTTC

j_call: TRBJ2-5
clone_size: -
d_call: TRBD1
v_call: TRBV2
cdr3_aa: CASSQPTGNQETQYF
cdr3_nt: TGTGCCAGCAGCCAGCCGACAGGGAACCAAGAGACCCAGTACTTC

j_call: TRBJ2-1
clone_size: -
d_call: TRBD2
v_call: TRBV5-1
cdr3_aa: CASSPLAGGLLSEQFF
cdr3_nt: TGCGCCAGCAGCCCACTAGCGGGAGGGCTACTCAGCGAGCAGTTCTTC

j_call: TRBJ2-5
clone_size: -
d_call: -
v_call: TRBV29-1
cdr3_aa: CSVGEPETQYF
cdr3_nt: TGCAGCGTCGGGGAACCGGAGACCCAGTACTTC

j_call: TRBJ2-3
clone_size: -
d_call: -
v_call: TRBV29-1
cdr3_aa: CSVEVPGALHTDTQYF
cdr3_nt: TGCAGCGTTGAAGTGCCGGGAGCCCTGCACACGGATACGCAGTATTTT

j_call: TRBJ2-5
clone_size: -
d_call: TRBD1
v_call: TRBV12-3/TRBV12-4
cdr3_aa: CASSLALQGVVGETQYF
cdr3_nt: TGTGCCAGCAGTTTAGCGCTGCAGGGGGTTGTTGGAGAGACCCAGTACTTC

j_call: TRBJ2-5
clone_size: few
d_call: -
v_call: TRBV27
cdr3_aa: CASSPRAPETQYF
cdr3_nt: TGTGCCAGCAGTCCCCGGGCCCCAGAGACCCAGTACTTC

j_call: TRBJ1-5
clone_size: -
d_call: TRBD1
v_call: TRBV20-1
cdr3_aa: CSARAQGTGRPQHF
cdr3_nt: TGCAGTGCTAGAGCACAGGGGACGGGGCGGCCCCAGCATTTT

j_call: TRBJ1-2
clone_size: few
d_call: -
v_call: TRBV7-2
cdr3_aa: CASSLALGTPTLYGYTF
cdr3_nt: TGTGCCAGCAGCTTAGCGCTGGGGACGCCAACCCTCTATGGCTACACCTTC

j_call: TRBJ2-7
clone_size: -
d_call: TRBD1
v_call: TRBV5-6
cdr3_aa: CASSSTGQIYEQYF
cdr3_nt: TGTGCCAGCAGCTCGACGGGACAGATATACGAGCAGTACTTC

j_call: TRBJ2-5
clone_size: -
d_call: TRBD1
v_call: TRBV29-1
cdr3_aa: CSVASGGRETQYF
cdr3_nt: TGCAGCGTTGCGTCAGGGGGTAGGGAGACCCAGTACTTC

j_call: TRBJ1-5
clone_size: once
d_call: -
v_call: TRBV7-2
cdr3_aa: CASSLAAGHNQPQHF
cdr3_nt: TGTGCCAGCAGCTTAGCGGCAGGCCACAATCAGCCCCAGCATTTT

j_call: TRBJ2-3
clone_size: few
d_call: -
v_call: TRBV7-2
cdr3_aa: CASRQRETDTQYF
cdr3_nt: TGTGCCAGCAGACAACGGGAGACAGATACGCAGTATTTT

j_call: TRBJ2-1
clone_size: -
d_call: TRBD2
v_call: TRBV11-2
cdr3_aa: CASSPLAGGLISNEQFF
cdr3_nt: TGTGCCAGCAGCCCTCTAGCGGGAGGGCTTATTTCGAATGAGCAGTTCTTC

j_call: TRBJ2-5
clone_size: few
d_call: TRBD1
v_call: TRBV28
cdr3_aa: CASSSRDRRAETQYF
cdr3_nt: TGTGCCAGCAGCTCCCGGGACAGGCGGGCAGAGACCCAGTACTTC

j_call: TRBJ1-2
clone_size: -
d_call: -
v_call: TRBV12-3/TRBV12-4
cdr3_aa: CASRDGGGYTF
cdr3_nt: TGTGCCAGCAGGGACGGCGGCGGCTACACCTTC

j_call: TRBJ1-4
clone_size: -
d_call: TRBD1
v_call: TRBV6-5
cdr3_aa: CASRLDRGGEKLFF
cdr3_nt: TGTGCCAGCAGACTGGACAGGGGTGGAGAAAAACTGTTTTTT

j_call: TRBJ1-6
clone_size: -
d_call: TRBD1
v_call: TRBV12-5
cdr3_aa: CASGLGLTGDSPLHF
cdr3_nt: TGTGCTAGTGGTTTGGGACTGACAGGGGATTCACCCCTCCACTTT